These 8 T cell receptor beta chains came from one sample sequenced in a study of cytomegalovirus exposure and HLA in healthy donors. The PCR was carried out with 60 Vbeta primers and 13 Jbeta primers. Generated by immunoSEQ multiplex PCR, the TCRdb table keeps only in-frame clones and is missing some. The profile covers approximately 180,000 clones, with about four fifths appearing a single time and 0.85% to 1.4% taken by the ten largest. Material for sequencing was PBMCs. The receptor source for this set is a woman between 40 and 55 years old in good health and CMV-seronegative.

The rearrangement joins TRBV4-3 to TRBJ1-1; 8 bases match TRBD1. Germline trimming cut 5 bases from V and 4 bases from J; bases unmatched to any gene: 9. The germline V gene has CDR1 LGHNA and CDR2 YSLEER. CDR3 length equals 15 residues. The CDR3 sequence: CASSSLGQGGTEAFF. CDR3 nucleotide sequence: TGCGCCAGCAGCTCACTTGGACAGGGCGGCACTGAAGCTTTCTTT.

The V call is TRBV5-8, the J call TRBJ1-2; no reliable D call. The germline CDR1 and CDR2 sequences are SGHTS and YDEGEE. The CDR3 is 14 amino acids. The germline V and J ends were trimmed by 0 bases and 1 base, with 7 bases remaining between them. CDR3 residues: CASSLARGNYGYTF. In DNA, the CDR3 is TGTGCCAGCAGCTTGGCACGCGGTAACTATGGCTACACCTTC. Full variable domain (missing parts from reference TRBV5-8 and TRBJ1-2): EAGVTQSPTHLIKTRGQQATLRCSPISGHTSVYWYQQALGLGLQFLLWYDEGEERNRGNFPPRFSGRQFPNYSSELNVNALELEDSALYLCASSLARGNYGYTFGSGTRLTVV.

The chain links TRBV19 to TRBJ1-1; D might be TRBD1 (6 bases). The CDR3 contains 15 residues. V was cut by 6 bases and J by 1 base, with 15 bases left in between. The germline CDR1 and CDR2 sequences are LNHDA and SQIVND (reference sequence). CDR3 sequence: CASRGGGRGNTEAFF. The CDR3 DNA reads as TGTGCCAGTAGGGGTGGGGGCAGGGGGAACACTGAAGCTTTCTTT.

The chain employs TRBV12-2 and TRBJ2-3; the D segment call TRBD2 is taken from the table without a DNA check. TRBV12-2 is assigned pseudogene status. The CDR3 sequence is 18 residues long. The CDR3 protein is CASRPGEGLRDSTDTQYF. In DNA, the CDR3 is TGTGCAAGTCGCCCTGGGGAGGGACTACGTGACAGCACAGATACGCAGTATTTT.

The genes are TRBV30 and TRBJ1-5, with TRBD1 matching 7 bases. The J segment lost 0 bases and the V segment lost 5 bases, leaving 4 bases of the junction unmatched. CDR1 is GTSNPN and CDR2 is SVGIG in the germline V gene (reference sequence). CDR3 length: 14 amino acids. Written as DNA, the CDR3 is TGTGCCTGGGGGACAGTGAATAGCAATCAGCCCCAGCATTTT. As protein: CAWGTVNSNQPQHF.

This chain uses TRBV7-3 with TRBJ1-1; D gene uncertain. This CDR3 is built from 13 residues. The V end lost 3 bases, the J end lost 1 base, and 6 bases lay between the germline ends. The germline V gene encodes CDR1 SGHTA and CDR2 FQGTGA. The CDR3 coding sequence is TGTGCCAGCAGCTTCGGAGAGAACACTGAAGCTTTCTTT. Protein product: CASSFGENTEAFF.

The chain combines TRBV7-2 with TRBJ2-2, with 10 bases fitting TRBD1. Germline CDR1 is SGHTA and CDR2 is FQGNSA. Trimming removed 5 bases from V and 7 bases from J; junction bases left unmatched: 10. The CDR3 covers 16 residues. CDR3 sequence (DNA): TGTGCCAGCAGCCCAACCCGGACAGGGGGGAACGGGGAGCTGTTTTTT. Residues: CASSPTRTGGNGELFF.

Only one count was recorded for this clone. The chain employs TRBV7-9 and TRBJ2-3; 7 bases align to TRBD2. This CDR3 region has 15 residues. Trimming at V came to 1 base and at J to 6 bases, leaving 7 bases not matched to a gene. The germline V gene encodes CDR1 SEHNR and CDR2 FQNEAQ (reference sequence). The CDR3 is CASSLVAGVGDTQYF. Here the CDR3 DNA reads TGTGCCAGCAGCTTAGTGGCGGGAGTAGGCGATACGCAGTATTTT. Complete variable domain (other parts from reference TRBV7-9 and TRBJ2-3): DTGVSQNPRHKITKRGQNVTFRCDPISEHNRLYWYRQTLGQGPEFLTYFQNEAQLEKSRLLSDRFSAERPKGSFSTLEIQRTEQGDSAMYLCASSLVAGVGDTQYFGPGTRLTVL.